Described below is a single T cell receptor (beta chain) sequence and its context. No cognate antigen has been identified for it. There are no base qualities to consult, and no much larger clone falls within one base. The cysteine opens and the phenylalanine closes a CDR3 of 15 amino acids. Only the CDR3 portion is preserved as DNA: 45 bases, with reading frame beginning at the first base. The junction shows trimming of 7 bases on V and 5 bases on J, and the gene matches do not reach 11 bases of it. CDR1 and CDR2, per the germline V gene, are SGHRS and YFSETQ. Ficoll-Paque density gradient centrifugation was the method used to isolate PBMCs. The reads were generated on an Illumina NovaSeq 6000. TCRalpha and TCRbeta cDNA libraries were constructed by 5'RACE with constant-segment primers, with sample barcodes and unique molecular identifiers being introduced. RNA was extracted from every sample with Trizol reagent. Libraries were amplified in two PCR steps, with a second sample barcode and Illumina TruSeq adapters added in the second step. The libraries were sequenced on an Illumina NovaSeq using 2 x 150 bp paired-end reads. In the source study's methods: Reads were demultiplexed and collapsed into UMI-guided consensus sequences with migec v1.2.7. Using mixcr v2.1.11, UMI consensuses were aligned to TRA and TRB V and J templates and then assembled into clonotypes. A clonotype was counted as expanded or contracted only when both edgeR and NoisET called the clonotype significant, with the noise models trained on biological replicates. For edgeR calls, a false discovery rate-adjusted p below 0.01 and a log2 fold-change threshold of 1 were applied. As an exploratory analysis of dynamics, PCA with hierarchical clustering was applied to max-normalized trajectories of the 1000 most abundant clonotypes. Separately sequenced CD4+ and CD8+ repertoires were used to assign a CD4 or CD8 phenotype to each responding clone. TCRdb itself trimmed the public reads at Q25 with fastp, ran MiXCR and retained productive beta chains. Merged by CDR3 protein, the rows form single entries marked with the most common genes and DNA. The V and J calls reflect TCRdb's pipeline rather than the authors' work. In this sample the table shows more than 400,000 distinct CDR3 sequences, roughly 20% of which occur a single time. About 12% of the sample comes from the top ten.

This record comes from a study of T-cell memory formation after mild COVID-19 (TCRdb year 2021). For the wider study: TCR sequence clusters from the two donors were found to be largely donor specific. In a couple of donors, T-cell clones that expanded and contracted after mild COVID-19 were followed by sequencing TCRalpha and TCRbeta repertoires longitudinally. Two young, previously healthy adult volunteers made up the cohort, one male and one female.

What the authors observed across the whole study: Only two mild cases were covered in the study, and larger cohorts including severe cases with pre-infection samples were considered necessary. Contracting CD4+ clones turned up mainly in the CM and EM memory subsets, whereas EMRA was where CD8+ clones were enriched. From day 15 to 85, contracting clones showed balanced CD4/CD8 phenotypes, whereas a second wave of clones that expanded from day 15 to 37 leaned towards CD4+. SARS-CoV-2 specificity of the second-wave clones peaking on day 37 was not confirmed. Some responding clones were detected in pre-infection memory, which suggested that pre-existing cross-reactive memory T cells had joined the SARS-CoV-2 response.

The sequencing sample was made of PBMCs or a T cell subset sorted from them (not recorded which). The sequence was obtained from an adult woman who had mild COVID-19 (a few samples of this study predate the infection). The sample titles of this study are shuffled in the database, so cell type and time point are left out; the donor was told from shared clones. Recombination connected TRBV5-1 to TRBJ2-3; the central 9 bases match TRBD1. The encoded CDR3 is CASGVRGQGKDTQYF. DNA sequence: TGCGCCAGCGGAGTAAGGGGACAGGGTAAAGATACGCAGTATTTT. Supplemented by the reference TRBV5-1 and TRBJ2-3 proteins around the CDR3, the complete variable domain is KAGVTQTPRYLIKTRGQQVTLSCSPISGHRSVSWYQQTPGQGLQFLFEYFSETQRNKGNFPGRFSGRQFSNSRSEMNVSTLELGDSALYLCASGVRGQGKDTQYFGPGTRLTVL.